This T cell receptor (beta chain) was profiled in a study of cytomegalovirus exposure and HLA in healthy donors. The germline V and J ends were trimmed by 1 base and 4 bases, with 6 bases remaining between them. The CDR3 spans 13 residues. Germline CDR1 reads MGHRA; CDR2 reads YSYEKL. General study results and limits: A few of the chains that were CMV-associated were confirmed in vitro to be specific for CMV antigens.

Comment on this clone: As yet, its antigen is unknown.

The protocol was immunoSEQ multiplex PCR, while the TCRdb copy is restricted to in-frame clones and leaves out a portion. The repertoire holds hundreds of thousands of clones, with approximately 90% as singletons. This receptor was obtained from a young woman in good health and CMV-seronegative. This chain joins TRBV4-1 and TRBJ2-3; possible D gene TRBD2, 5 bases. The sequenced material came from PBMCs. This chain's CDR3 is CASSQGEPDTQYF. The CDR3 coding sequence is TGCGCCAGCAGCCAAGGGGAGCCAGATACGCAGTATTTT.